These 17 T cell receptor beta chains were sequenced from one sample in a study of T cell responses to AZD1222 COVID-19 vaccine. Some clones are missing from TCRdb's copy, which holds only in-frame ones; the method was immunoSEQ multiplex PCR. The table records around 180,000 clones, roughly nine tenths of them present only once. The material was peripheral blood, obtained on day 0 of AZD1222 vaccination. The source of these receptors is an adult in good health.

V usage is TRBV24-1 and J usage is TRBJ2-7, with 8 bases matching TRBD1. The CDR3 sequence is 17 residues long. Germline CDR1 KGHDR, CDR2 SFDVKD. The V and J ends lost 9 bases and 2 bases, in that order; junction bases with no gene match: 17. The CDR3 nucleotides read TGTGCCACCGGAATGTGTCGGGGACAGGAGTCTACCTACGAGCAGTACTTC. Its protein product is CATGMCRGQESTYEQYF.

This clone was picked up a small number of times. Other DNA sequences in this specimen translate into the identical CDR3. This chain joins TRBV12-3 or TRBV12-4 and TRBJ2-7; D uncertain. The CDR3 contains 12 residues. V gave up 5 bases and J gave up 4 bases, with 9 bases separating them. The CDR3 here is CASSLTGYEQYV. Here the CDR3 DNA reads TGTGCCAGCAGTCTGACTGGATACGAGCAGTACGTC.

This chain connects TRBV4-2 to TRBJ1-4, with TRBD1 as a possible D gene (5 bases). V gave up 0 bases and J gave up 6 bases, with 14 bases separating them. The germline V gene encodes CDR1 LGHNA and CDR2 YNFKEQ. This CDR3 contains 16 residues. In DNA, the CDR3 is TGTGCCAGCAGCCAAGATATAGGGGAGGGCTATGAAAAACTGTTTTTT. This translates into CASSQDIGEGYEKLFF.

This sequence joins TRBV3-1 (or the pseudogene TRBV3-2) and TRBJ2-1, with TRBD2 matching over 8 bases. Germline V lookup: CDR1 LGHDT, CDR2 YNNKEL (reference sequence). The CDR3 spans 15 residues. V gave up 2 bases and J gave up 6 bases; unmatched junction bases: 6. In nucleotides, the CDR3 is TGTGCCAGCAGCCAACGGGGGGGTCCTTCCAATGAGCAGTTCTTC. It yields the protein CASSQRGGPSNEQFF.

The V call is TRBV7-3, the J call TRBJ1-6, with D perhaps TRBD1 (6 bases). The CDR3 loop spans 14 amino acids. Trimming took off 2 bases at V and 7 bases at J, with 9 bases between the two ends. Germline V CDR1 and CDR2: SGHTA, FQGTGA. The CDR3 sequence is CASSLGGGNSPLHF. CDR3 nucleotide sequence: TGTGCCAGCAGCTTAGGGGGCGGCAATTCACCCCTCCACTTT.

This clone was observed a single time. This chain uses TRBV19 with TRBJ1-2, with TRBD1 matching 7 bases. The CDR3 is 15 amino acids. Germline V gene lookup returns CDR1 LNHDA and CDR2 SQIVND (reference sequence). After removal of 4 bases from V and 1 base from J, the junction contained 6 bases not matched to a gene. The CDR3 region has the DNA TGTGCCAGTAGTACGGGGGACAGTTTTAACTATGGCTACACCTTC. Residues: CASSTGDSFNYGYTF.

The V and J genes are TRBV7-9 and TRBJ1-1; 7 positions agree with TRBD1. Germline V gene lookup returns CDR1 SEHNR and CDR2 FQNEAQ (reference sequence). V dropped 5 bases and J dropped 4; count of bases not matched to a gene: 4. The CDR3 contains 13 residues. The DNA of the CDR3 is TGTGCCAGCAGCCTCCGACAGGGCACTGAAGCTTTCTTT. This encodes CASSLRQGTEAFF.

This clone was seen more than once but under ten times. The V and J genes are TRBV27 and TRBJ2-2, with a tentative D call TRBD2 (5 bases). This CDR3 is 14 amino acids long. The V gene's germline CDR1 is MNHEY and CDR2 SMNVEV (reference sequence). V gave up 3 bases and J gave up 8 bases, with 13 bases separating them. The CDR3 here is CASSFEGTRGELFF. The DNA of the CDR3 is TGTGCCAGCAGTTTTGAGGGTACCAGGGGGGAGCTGTTTTTT.

V gene TRBV6-5 combines with J gene TRBJ2-2; D perhaps matches TRBD2 (5 bases). Germline loops: CDR1 MNHEY, CDR2 SVGAGI. The V end was cut by 7 bases, the J end by 0 bases, with 12 bases between. The CDR3 has 15 residues. The CDR3 bases are TGTGCCAGCACCCAATACGGGGCGAACACCGGGGAGCTGTTTTTT. Amino acid sequence: CASTQYGANTGELFF.

The chain has TRBV20-1 and TRBJ1-2; D is ambiguous. The V gene's germline CDR1 is DFQATT and CDR2 SNEGSKA (reference sequence). This CDR3 region has 11 residues. V was cut by 0 bases and J by 10 bases, with 9 bases left in between. The CDR3 DNA is TGCAGTGCTAGAGATATTGGACCCTACACCTTC. It encodes CSARDIGPYTF.

The chain recombines TRBV12-3 or TRBV12-4 with TRBJ2-7, with no clear D. V was pared by 4 bases and J by 4 bases, with 5 bases between. The length of the CDR3 is 11 residues. The CDR3 DNA is TGTGCCAGCAGTTCCGGATACGAGCAGTACGTC. It codes for CASSSGYEQYV.

The chain is built from TRBV6-5 and TRBJ1-6; TRBD1 might be the D (6 bases). The CDR3 runs to 15 residues. Germline V gives CDR1 MNHEY, CDR2 SVGAGI. Trimming stripped 5 bases from V and 7 bases from J, with 15 bases between. This CDR3 reads CASSLTQGRNSPLHF. DNA of the CDR3: TGTGCCAGCAGTCTGACACAGGGTCGCAATTCACCCCTCCACTTT.

The chain employs TRBV7-9 and TRBJ2-3; no firm D call. The CDR3 sequence is 11 residues long. Germline loops: CDR1 SEHNR, CDR2 FQNEAQ (reference sequence). The ends were cut back, 3 bases at V and 5 bases at J, with 3 bases in the middle. In DNA form, the CDR3 reads TGTGCCAGCAGCTTTGAAGATACGCAGTATTTT. It specifies CASSFEDTQYF. Using reference TRBV7-9 and TRBJ2-3 for the parts outside the CDR3, the full variable domain is DTGVSQNPRHKITKRGQNVTFRCDPISEHNRLYWYRQTLGQGPEFLTYFQNEAQLEKSRLLSDRFSAERPKGSFSTLEIQRTEQGDSAMYLCASSFEDTQYFGPGTRLTVL.

The rearrangement links TRBV2 to TRBJ1-2; unclear D gene. Germline assignment: CDR1 SNHLY and CDR2 FYNNEI. The CDR3 totals 15 residues. The ends were cut back, 5 bases at V and 1 base at J, with 14 bases in the middle. The CDR3 DNA sequence: TGTGCCAGCAGTTCCAGGCGCGGGGTTAACTATGGCTACACCTTC. The encoded protein is CASSSRRGVNYGYTF. The full variable domain, with the rest looked up from reference TRBV2 and TRBJ1-2, is EPEVTQTPSHQVTQMGQEVILRCVPISNHLYFYWYRQILGQKVEFLVSFYNNEISEKSEIFDDQFSVERPDGSNFTLKIRSTKLEDSAMYFCASSSRRGVNYGYTFGSGTRLTVV.

The CDR3 nucleotides are TGTGCCAGTAGTATATCCCGGGACAGTGGAGAGACCCAGTACTTC. Its protein product is CASSISRDSGETQYF. The chain is built from TRBV19 and TRBJ2-5; 7 bases are shared with TRBD1. The CDR3 has 15 residues. Germline trimming cut 2 bases from V and 4 bases from J; bases unmatched to any gene: 7. Germline V CDR1 and CDR2: LNHDA, SQIVND (reference sequence).

The V gene is TRBV18, the J gene TRBJ2-6, with D unclear. V lost 1 base and J 0 bases, leaving 13 bases between the germline ends. The CDR3 is made up of 18 amino acids. The germline gives CDR1 KGHSH, CDR2 LQKENI. CDR3 DNA: TGTGCCAGCTCACCACGAAGAAAAACCAGCTCTGGGGCCAACGTCCTGACTTTC. This translates into CASSPRRKTSSGANVLTF.

V usage is TRBV10-3 and J usage is TRBJ2-3; the D call may be TRBD1 or TRBD2 (5 bases each). Germline assignment: CDR1 ENHRY and CDR2 SYGVKD. This CDR3 is 17 amino acids long. The V end lost 3 bases, the J end lost 0 bases, and 16 bases lay between the germline ends. CDR3 residues: CAISEMRGRTSTDTQYF. In DNA, the CDR3 is TGTGCCATCAGTGAAATGAGGGGCCGTACTAGCACAGATACGCAGTATTTT.